The clone carrying this TCR beta chain was recorded many times. Its antigen is not known. This CDR3 has 12 residues. Trimming took off 0 bases at V and 3 bases at J, with 3 bases between the two ends. CDR1 is MNHEY and CDR2 is SVGEGT in the germline V gene. The data derive from a study of early T cells in non-severe SARS-CoV-2 infection. Across the study: Chains from this unsorted whole-blood bulk RNA could not be paired.

Study conclusions and caveats: VDJdb matching favored anti-spike CD8 responses, missing private and CD4 specificities.

The TCR library protocol was used to attach unique molecular identifiers. These identifiers were attached to individual cDNA molecules. TCRdb re-analysed the 5' RACE reads in MiXCR, keeping a single row per CDR3 protein. This sample has about 20,000 distinct CDR3 sequences, with roughly 3.5% found just once. Sequenced input: whole blood. The J gene is TRBJ2-7, the V gene TRBV6-2 or TRBV6-3; no definite D call. The receptor was isolated from an adult who was a healthcare worker with PCR-confirmed SARS-CoV-2 infection or an uninfected control (not recorded which). In DNA, the CDR3 is TGTGCCAGCAGTTACTCGATCTACGAGCAGTACTTC. Its translation is CASSYSIYEQYF.